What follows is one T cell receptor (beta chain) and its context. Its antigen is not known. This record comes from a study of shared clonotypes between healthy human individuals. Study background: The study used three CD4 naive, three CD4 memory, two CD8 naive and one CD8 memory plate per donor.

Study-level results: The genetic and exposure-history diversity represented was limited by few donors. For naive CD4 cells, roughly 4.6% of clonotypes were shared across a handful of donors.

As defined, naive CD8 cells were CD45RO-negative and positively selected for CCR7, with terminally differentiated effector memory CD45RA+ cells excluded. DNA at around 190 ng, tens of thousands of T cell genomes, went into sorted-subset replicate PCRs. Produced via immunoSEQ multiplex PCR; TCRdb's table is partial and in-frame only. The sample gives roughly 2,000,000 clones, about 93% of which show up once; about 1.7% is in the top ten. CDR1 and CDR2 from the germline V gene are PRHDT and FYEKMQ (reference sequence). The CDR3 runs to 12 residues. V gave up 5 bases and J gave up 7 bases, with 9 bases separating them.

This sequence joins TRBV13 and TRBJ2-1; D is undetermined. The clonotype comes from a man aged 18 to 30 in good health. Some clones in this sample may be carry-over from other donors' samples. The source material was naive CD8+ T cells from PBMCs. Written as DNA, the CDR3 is TGTGCCAGCAGCCCCAGGCGGAATGAGCAGTTCTTC. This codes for CASSPRRNEQFF.